Below are 26 T cell receptor beta chains sequenced from a single sample in a study of T cells in women clearing cervical HPV infection. Generated by immunoSEQ multiplex PCR, the TCRdb table keeps only in-frame clones and is missing some. The sample table sets out roughly 20,000 clones. The sequencing sample was made of blood buffy coat. These receptors originate from a woman aged 18 to 75 with a cervical HPV16 infection that either progressed to CIN3+ or cleared (not recorded which).

Worth noting for this clone: The read finishes 3 residues shy of the CDR3 end, and the germline J gene is used to complete it. This chain joins TRBV7-2 and TRBJ2-5; D remains unclear. The V and J ends lost 4 bases and 4 bases respectively, with 13 bases between them. This CDR3 has 14 amino acids. The germline gives CDR1 SGHTA, CDR2 FQGNSA. The CDR3 bases that were read are TGTGCCAGCAGCTCCGGGTTAGCCCCAGAGACC. This translates into CASSSGLAPET. The whole CDR3 sequence reads CASSSGLAPETQYF.

Regarding this clone: The read stops 3 residues short of the end of the CDR3; the missing end is completed from the germline J gene. The V call is TRBV28, the J call TRBJ2-7; 7 bases map to TRBD1. CDR1 and CDR2 (germline): MDHEN, SYDVKM. V trimming: 4 bases; J trimming: 6 bases; junction bases outside the gene matches: 3. The CDR3 is 12 amino acids. CDR3 DNA (partial): TGTGCCAGCAGTTCGCCAGGGGGCGAG. Translated, it gives CASSSPGGE. The whole CDR3 protein is CASSSPGGEQYF.

Points on this clone: The observed sequence ends 3 residues before the CDR3 terminus, with the missing tail filled in from the germline J gene. V gene TRBV5-1 combines with J gene TRBJ2-2; tentative D call: TRBD1 (5 bases). Trimming stripped 5 bases from V and 4 bases from J, with 12 bases between. This CDR3 contains 14 residues. Germline CDR1 SGHRS, CDR2 YFSETQ. This CDR3 reads CASSLSGFTGELFF. The part of the CDR3 DNA that was read is TGCGCCAGCAGTTTATCAGGGTTCACCGGGGAG.

Worth noting for this clone: At one end, the junction sequence differs from germline, possibly due to a read error. The CDR3 is cut off 3 residues early in the read; its end comes from the germline J gene. This chain joins TRBV5-1 and TRBJ2-3; D uncertain. Germline CDR1 and CDR2: SGHRS and YFSETQ. The CDR3 has 11 amino acids. CDR3 residues: CASSLTETQYF. The part of the CDR3 DNA that was read is TGCGCCAGCAGCTTGACAGAGACG.

About this clone itself: The read finishes 3 residues shy of the CDR3 end, and the germline J gene is used to complete it. The chain is built from TRBV19 and TRBJ1-4; 10 bases align to TRBD1. V was pared by 5 bases and J by 0 bases, with 6 bases of the junction left unmatched. CDR1 is LNHDA and CDR2 is SQIVND in the germline V gene (reference sequence). This CDR3 contains 17 residues. CDR3 DNA, as far as it was read: TGTGCCAGTAGTGGGACAGGGGCCCTTCCAACTAATGAAAAA. Encoded protein: CASSGTGALPTNEK. The full CDR3 protein reads CASSGTGALPTNEKLFF.

Note on this clone: The read falls 3 residues short of the CDR3 end, and the missing part is taken from the germline J gene. The chain employs TRBV19 and TRBJ1-5, with a tentative D call TRBD1 (6 bases). This CDR3 spans 14 amino acids. V gave up 9 bases and J gave up 7 bases, with 19 bases separating them. Germline CDR1 is LNHDA and CDR2 is SQIVND (reference sequence). The CDR3 here is CASLGRKGGQPQHF. CDR3 bases read: TGTGCCAGCCTGGGACGGAAGGGGGGGCAGCCC.

A remark on this clone: The observed sequence ends 3 residues before the CDR3 terminus, with the missing tail filled in from the germline J gene. This chain connects TRBV7-9 to TRBJ1-4; D gene ambiguous. The CDR3 covers 14 residues. Germline CDR1 and CDR2: SEHNR and FQNEAQ (reference sequence). V was trimmed by 5 bases and J by 4 bases, leaving 11 bases between them. CDR3 protein: CASSPGRSNEKLFF. Partial CDR3 DNA: TGTGCCAGCAGCCCAGGCCGGAGTAATGAAAAA.

A word on this clone: The observed sequence ends 3 residues before the CDR3 terminus, with the missing tail filled in from the germline J gene. This chain joins TRBV20-1 and TRBJ1-5; 11 bases match TRBD1. Unmatched junction bases numbered 11, after V lost 3 bases and J lost 7 bases. CDR3 length: 16 amino acids. The germline gives CDR1 DFQATT, CDR2 SNEGSKA (reference sequence). The part of the CDR3 DNA that was read is TGCAGTGCTAGTCCCCGGACAGGGGGCAAAGGGCAGCCC. Its protein product is CSASPRTGGKGQP. The entire CDR3 is CSASPRTGGKGQPQHF.

As concerns this clone: The read ends 3 residues early relative to the CDR3; the germline J gene fills the gap. The chain has TRBV18 and TRBJ2-1, with TRBD1 identical over 7 bases. Germline lookup yields CDR1 KGHSH and CDR2 LQKENI. The CDR3 contains 13 residues. J lost 8 bases, V lost 3 bases, and 4 bases had no gene match. Partial CDR3 DNA: TGTGCCAGCTCACCCTACCAGGGGGATGAG. Translating it yields CASSPYQGDE. The full-length CDR3 reads as CASSPYQGDEQFF.

In regard to this clone: The read is 3 residues too short to cover the CDR3 end, so that end is filled in from the germline J gene. V usage is TRBV2 and J usage is TRBJ2-3; 11 bases align to TRBD1. Germline-derived CDR1 and CDR2 are SNHLY and FYNNEI. This CDR3 has 14 amino acids. The part of the CDR3 DNA that was read is TGTGCCAGCAGTGCGGGACAGGGGGTTGGGACG. Its protein is CASSAGQGVGT. The CDR3 reads in full as CASSAGQGVGTQYF. Full variable domain (remainder filled in from reference TRBV2 and TRBJ2-3): EPEVTQTPSHQVTQMGQEVILRCVPISNHLYFYWYRQILGQKVEFLVSFYNNEISEKSEIFDDQFSVERPDGSNFTLKIRSTKLEDSAMYFCASSAGQGVGTQYFGPGTRLTVL.

Notes on this clone: The read ends 3 residues before the CDR3 terminus; that terminus is restored from the germline J gene. This chain joins TRBV27 and TRBJ2-7, with D tentatively TRBD1 (6 bases). This CDR3 spans 14 amino acids. Between the trimmed V and J ends, which lost 1 base and 2 bases, there was a span of 9 bases. Germline V gene sequence: CDR1 MNHEY, CDR2 SMNVEV (reference sequence). The part of the CDR3 DNA that was read is TGTGCCAGCAGTTTATTCGCAGGGGCCTACGAG. It translates to CASSLFAGAYE. The whole CDR3 protein is CASSLFAGAYEQYF.

As concerns this clone: The read ends 3 residues early relative to the CDR3; the germline J gene fills the gap. The chain recombines TRBV6-4 with TRBJ2-3, with 8 bases aligning to TRBD2. The CDR3 has 15 residues. Germline loops: CDR1 MRHNA, CDR2 SNTAGT. Trimming at V came to 0 bases and at J to 5 bases, leaving 4 bases not matched to a gene. The CDR3 DNA, read in part, is TGTGCCAGCAGTGACTCAAGCGGGGGAAAAGATACG. Translating it yields CASSDSSGGKDT. From start to end, the CDR3 is CASSDSSGGKDTQYF.

Of note for this clone: Sequencing ends 3 residues short of the CDR3 end; the germline J gene provides the rest. V usage is TRBV5-1 and J usage is TRBJ1-6; D is uncertain. The CDR3 has 13 amino acids. The germline CDR1 and CDR2 sequences are SGHRS and YFSETQ. Trimming shortened V by 5 bases and J by 6 bases, and 9 bases separated the two germline ends. CDR3 DNA, as far as it was read: TGCGCCAGCAGTTTTGAGGCTAATTCACCC. Its translation is CASSFEANSP. In full, the CDR3 is CASSFEANSPLHF.

The CDR3 protein is CASSIGFVRGPQETQYF. Partial CDR3 DNA: TGTGCCAGTAGTATAGGCTTTGTTAGGGGTCCCCAAGAGACC. This rearrangement joins TRBV19 to TRBJ2-5, with TRBD1 as a possible D gene (5 bases). The CDR3 goes on 3 residues after the read ends, and that part is filled in from the germline J gene. The V gene lost 1 base and the J gene lost 1 base, with 16 bases spanning the gap. The CDR3 is made up of 17 amino acids. The germline CDR1 and CDR2 sequences are LNHDA and SQIVND (reference sequence).

Worth noting for this clone: The CDR3 end lies 3 residues beyond the end of the read and is filled in from the germline J gene. V is TRBV2 and J is TRBJ2-3, with TRBD2 identical over 9 bases. J gave up 2 bases and V 1 base, and 1 base lay outside the gene matches. This CDR3 spans 15 amino acids. CDR1 SNHLY and CDR2 FYNNEI come from the germline V gene. The CDR3 here is CASSEVAGDTDTQYF. The sequenced part of the CDR3 DNA is TGTGCCAGCAGTGAAGTAGCGGGGGACACAGATACG.

With regard to this clone: The read comes to an end 3 residues before the CDR3 does, leaving the germline J gene to fill in the end. This chain links TRBV18 with TRBJ2-7; 9 bases are a match to TRBD1. The germline V gene has CDR1 KGHSH and CDR2 LQKENI. This CDR3 is 18 amino acids long. J lost 2 bases, V lost 2 bases, and 13 bases had no gene match. CDR3 bases read: TGTGCCAGCTCACCAGAACAACAGGGGGCAAGGCCTCCCTACGAG. Translating it yields CASSPEQQGARPPYE. The entire CDR3 sequence reads CASSPEQQGARPPYEQYF.

About this clone: The read finishes 3 residues shy of the CDR3 end, and the germline J gene is used to complete it. The gene calls are TRBV7-2 and TRBJ1-2; D uncertain. V shed 5 bases and J shed 2 bases, with 6 bases lying between them. From germline, CDR1 is SGHTA and CDR2 FQGNSA. This CDR3 spans 12 amino acids. The CDR3 sequence: CASSAGNYGYTF. The sequenced part of the CDR3 DNA is TGTGCCAGCAGCGCGGGAAACTATGGC.

Concerning this clone itself: The CDR3 extends 3 residues past the end of the read, so its final part is completed from the germline J gene. The chain is built from TRBV5-6 and TRBJ2-7, with 7 bases aligning to TRBD1. Germline assignment: CDR1 SGHDT and CDR2 YYEEEE. The length of the CDR3 is 15 residues. After removal of 0 bases from V and 6 bases from J, the junction contained 9 bases not matched to a gene. The covered CDR3 bases are TGTGCCAGCAGCTTGGCAACTACCGGACAGGCCGAG. Translated: CASSLATTGQAE. The entire CDR3 is CASSLATTGQAEQYF.

For this clone: The read ends 3 residues early relative to the CDR3; the germline J gene fills the gap. The chain has TRBV20-1 and TRBJ1-2, with D possibly TRBD1 on 5 matching bases. The germline CDR1 and CDR2 sequences are DFQATT and SNEGSKA (reference sequence). The CDR3 is made up of 12 amino acids. The CDR3 bases that were read are TGCAGTGCTAGGATTCAGGGCAATGAC. This codes for CSARIQGND. The complete CDR3 protein is CSARIQGNDYTF.

Of note for this clone: The CDR3 is cut off 3 residues early in the read; its end comes from the germline J gene. This chain uses TRBV11-2 with TRBJ2-1; D is unresolved. The germline V gene encodes CDR1 SGHAT and CDR2 FQNNGV. This CDR3 has 11 residues. V was pared by 4 bases and J by 9 bases, with 7 bases between. The chain's CDR3 is CASSSLVEQFF. CDR3 DNA (partial): TGTGCCAGCAGCTCACTTGTTGAG.

On this clone itself: The read terminates 3 residues ahead of where the CDR3 ends, so the germline J gene completes it. The V and J genes are TRBV5-5 and TRBJ2-3; D is perhaps TRBD1 (6 bases). With 4 bases removed from V and 6 bases from J, the gap between germline ends came to 18 bases. The CDR3 is 15 residues long. The germline V gene has CDR1 SGHKS and CDR2 YYEKEE (reference sequence). The sequenced part of the CDR3 DNA is TGTGCCAGCAGCCTGGGTCAGGGGAACTCCGATACG. This sequence encodes CASSLGQGNSDT. The full CDR3 sequence reads CASSLGQGNSDTQYF.

Turning to this clone: The read falls 3 residues short of the CDR3 end, and the missing part is taken from the germline J gene. This chain connects TRBV5-1 to TRBJ1-4; D perhaps matches TRBD1 (5 bases). The length of the CDR3 is 16 residues. Germline V gene data show CDR1 as SGHRS and CDR2 as YFSETQ. V was pared by 4 bases and J by 0 bases, with 13 bases between. CDR3 bases read: TGCGCCAGCAGCCGGTCCCCGACAGCAACTAATGAAAAA. Its protein product is CASSRSPTATNEK. The complete CDR3 sequence is CASSRSPTATNEKLFF.

CDR3 DNA (partial): TGCGCCAGCAGCCCGGGACAGAGGAGCTCTCAAGAGGCG. Amino acid sequence: CASSPGQRSSQEA. The whole CDR3 reads CASSPGQRSSQEAQYF. The chain recombines TRBV5-1 with TRBJ2-3, with 7 nucleotides matching TRBD1. The CDR3 goes on 3 residues after the read ends, and that part is filled in from the germline J gene. Per the germline V gene, CDR1 is SGHRS and CDR2 is YFSETQ. The CDR3 extends over 16 amino acids.

Concerning this clone: The read gets to within 3 residues of the CDR3 end, and the germline J gene fills in the rest. The chain uses TRBV5-1 and TRBJ1-4; 10 nucleotides agree with TRBD1. Germline values: CDR1 SGHRS, CDR2 YFSETQ. This CDR3 is 16 amino acids long. The junction had 0 bases not matched to a gene; V was cut back by 0 bases and J by 1 base. The CDR3 here is CASSLGTGGTNEKLFF. The CDR3 bases that were read are TGCGCCAGCAGCTTGGGGACAGGGGGAACTAATGAAAAA.

Of note for this clone: The read finishes 3 residues shy of the CDR3 end, and the germline J gene is used to complete it. The chain joins TRBV12-3 or TRBV12-4 to TRBJ2-5, with TRBD1 matching over 7 bases. The CDR3 sequence is 13 residues long. V shed 7 bases, J shed 2 bases, and the junction held 4 bases outside the gene matches. The part of the CDR3 DNA that was read is TGTGCCAGCACCCGGGACAGTCAAGAGACC. Protein sequence: CASTRDSQET. The whole CDR3 reads CASTRDSQETQYF.

Note on this clone: The CDR3 extends 3 residues past the end of the read, so its final part is completed from the germline J gene. V usage is TRBV29-1 and J usage is TRBJ1-2; D remains ambiguous. Germline V lookup: CDR1 SQVTM, CDR2 ANQGSEA. This CDR3 has 13 amino acids. The CDR3 DNA, read in part, is TGCAGCTCTACAGACACCCTCACAGATACC. Its protein product is CSSTDTLTDT. The whole CDR3 protein reads CSSTDTLTDTYTF.